This T cell receptor (beta chain) was found in a study of early T cells in non-severe SARS-CoV-2 infection. Across the study: Sequencing targeted bulk RNA from unsorted whole blood, leaving chains unpaired.

Trimming cost V 6 bases and J 6 bases; bases outside gene matches: 10. CDR1 is LGHDT, CDR2 YNNKEL, per germline (reference sequence). This CDR3 has 14 amino acids. This clonotype appeared many times. Unique molecular identifiers were attached to individual cDNA molecules. TCRdb reprocessed the 5' RACE reads via MiXCR and lists one record per CDR3 protein. This table holds tens of thousands of distinct CDR3 sequences, about 3% found once. This clonotype was sampled from an adult who was a healthcare worker with PCR-confirmed SARS-CoV-2 infection or an uninfected control (not recorded which). This chain links TRBV3-1 with TRBJ1-2; 7 bases fit TRBD1. Material for sequencing was whole blood. Here the CDR3 DNA reads TGTGCCAGCAGTCGACAGGGTGGGGAAAATGGCTACACCTTC. Its protein product is CASSRQGGENGYTF.